This passage covers 19 T cell receptor beta chains from one sample sequenced in a study of tumor and adjacent non-tumor tissue in lung cancer. No cell sorting was done before RNA was extracted from the tissue. The library came from three nested PCR rounds adapted from ARM-PCR protocols. TCRdb passed the multiplex PCR reads through MiXCR, listing each CDR3 protein once. Among over 60,000 distinct CDR3 sequences listed, roughly 76% were seen once. Sample: lung tumor tissue. The receptors shown here come from a woman in her forties or fifties with non-small cell lung cancer.

Turning to this clonotype: One end of the junction is discordant with germline, which a read error may explain. The V call is TRBV4-1, the J call TRBJ2-3; a possible D gene is TRBD2 (5 bases). The germline gives CDR1 MGHRA, CDR2 YSYEKL. The CDR3 has 15 residues. CDR3 region: CASSRVLSSTNTQYF. The CDR3 DNA reads as TGCGCCAGCAGCCGAGTGCTCTCTAGCACAAATACGCAGTATTTT.

Concerning this clonotype itself: A much larger clone sits a single nucleotide away, making a read error possible. For the CDR3, the DNA is TGCACCAGCAGCAAAGGACTAGCGGGGAACAATGAGCAGTTCTTC. Its protein is CTSSKGLAGNNEQFF. This rearrangement joins TRBV5-1 to TRBJ2-1; TRBD2 matches at 12 bases. The CDR3 totals 15 residues. In germline, CDR1 is SGHRS, CDR2 YFSETQ.

Notes on this clonotype: Compared with germline, one end of the junction differs, possibly owing to a read error. The rearrangement links TRBV28 to TRBJ1-5; D may be TRBD1 (5 bases). CDR1 MDHEN and CDR2 SYDVKM come from the germline V gene. This CDR3 is 16 amino acids long. CDR3 bases: TGTACCAGCAGTCCCTCTTCCGGGGGATGCAATCAGGCCCAGCATTTT. It translates to CTSSPSSGGCNQAQHF.

The rearrangement uses TRBV6-6 and TRBJ2-7; 8 nucleotides agree with TRBD1. V gave up 5 bases and J gave up 4 bases; unmatched junction bases: 13. The CDR3 runs 16 residues. Germline CDR1 is MNHNY and CDR2 is SVGAGI (reference sequence). The CDR3 here is CASSHGQGAFSYEQYF. Written as DNA, the CDR3 is TGTGCCAGCAGTCACGGGCAGGGGGCATTCTCATACGAGCAGTACTTC.

Worth noting for this clonotype: A junction boundary mismatches the germline segment, possibly from a read error. The chain has TRBV4-1 and TRBJ1-5, with D unclear. Germline CDR1 MGHRA, CDR2 YSYEKL. This CDR3 is built from 16 residues. CDR3 bases: TGCGCCAGCAGCCTAGAATTAGGATACCGCAATCAGCCCCAGCTTTTT. Translation gives CASSLELGYRNQPQLF.

Comment on this clonotype: At one end the junction does not follow the germline gene, possibly because of a read error. The chain couples TRBV4-2 to TRBJ2-3, with 12 bases identical to TRBD2. The V gene's germline CDR1 is LGHNA and CDR2 YNFKEQ. This CDR3 is 16 amino acids long. CDR3 loop: CVSSPWTSGKVETQYF. DNA for the CDR3: TGTGTCAGCAGCCCTTGGACTAGCGGGAAGGTAGAAACGCAGTATTTT.

With respect to this clonotype: One junction end does not reproduce the germline sequence, and a read error may be involved. The CDR3 DNA is TGCGCCAGCAGCCTCCCGACTAGCACAGATACGCAATATTTT. Translation gives CASSLPTSTDTQYF. V and J are TRBV4-3 and TRBJ2-3, with 7 bases fitting TRBD2. In germline, CDR1 is LGHNA, CDR2 YSLEER. This CDR3 spans 14 amino acids.

About this clonotype: Just one base apart from a much larger clone, this may be a read error. V usage is TRBV24-1 and J usage is TRBJ2-2, with 7 bases matching TRBD1. CDR1 and CDR2 from the germline V gene are KGHDR and SFDVKD. The CDR3 has 16 amino acids. CDR3 residues: CATSERGGTNTGELLF. For the CDR3, the DNA is TGTGCCACCAGCGAGAGAGGGGGCACAAACACCGGGGAGCTGCTTTTT.

The sample holds a few counts of this clonotype. This sequence joins TRBV10-3 and TRBJ2-7; the D gene is possibly TRBD2 (6 bases). The CDR3 length is 15 residues. V was pared by 5 bases and J by 2 bases, with 16 bases between. Germline CDR1 and CDR2: ENHRY and SYGVKD. Here the CDR3 DNA reads TGTGCCATCAGTCGACTAGGAGGAGGGACCTACGAGCAGTACTTC. It yields the protein CAISRLGGGTYEQYF.

With respect to this clonotype: No conserved phenylalanine or tryptophan ends this CDR3, so it is likely a read error. The rearrangement links TRBV28 to TRBJ2-7; 10 bases fit TRBD2. The CDR3 totals 17 residues. The germline CDR1 and CDR2 sequences are MDHEN and SYDVKM. CDR3 nucleotides: TGTGTCAGCAGTATACTCGGACTAGCGGAACAACCATACGAGCAGTACTTA. Its protein is CVSSILGLAEQPYEQYL.

The rearrangement joins TRBV6-2 or TRBV6-3 to TRBJ2-1; D may be TRBD2 (5 bases). The germline CDR1 and CDR2 sequences are MNHEY and SVGEGT. Trimming cost V 9 bases and J 3 bases, with 15 bases left between them. The CDR3 has 14 residues. The CDR3 nucleotides read TGTGCCAGTTGTTACTCGGCGGGCTACAATGAGCAGTTCTTC. As protein: CASCYSAGYNEQFF.

This clonotype was recorded only once. This likely comes from a read error, as the CDR3 has no conserved phenylalanine or tryptophan at its end. The rearrangement joins TRBV11-3 to TRBJ2-2, with D perhaps matching TRBD1 (6 bases). Germline V gives CDR1 SGHNT, CDR2 YENEEA. The CDR3 is 19 residues long. The germline V and J ends were trimmed by 2 bases and 6 bases, with 25 bases remaining between them. CDR3 nucleotides: TGTGCCAGCAGCTTACGGGCCAAGGGGGAGCGGATTAACTCCGGGGAGCTGTTTTCT. Translating gives CASSLRAKGERINSGELFS.

Notes on this clonotype: At one end, the junction sequence differs from germline, possibly due to a read error. The gene calls are TRBV29-1 and TRBJ2-3; 7 nucleotides match TRBD1. CDR1 and CDR2 from the germline V gene are SQVTM and ANQGSEA. This CDR3 region has 13 residues. The CDR3 is CSSTGSVADTKYF. As DNA, the CDR3 is TGTAGCTCGACAGGGTCCGTCGCAGATACGAAGTATTTT.

This chain uses TRBV20-1 with TRBJ2-2, with 12 nucleotides matching TRBD1. Per the germline V gene, CDR1 is DFQATT and CDR2 is SNEGSKA (reference sequence). This CDR3 has 17 amino acids. The trim removed 6 bases at V and 8 bases at J, leaving 16 bases unmatched. The DNA of the CDR3 is TGCAGTGCACCCCGCCCCCCGGGACAGGGGGCCCGGGGGGAGCTGTTTTTT. Its protein is CSAPRPPGQGARGELFF.

This clonotype was detected ten times or more. The rearrangement links TRBV4-1 to TRBJ2-7; no definite D call. CDR1 and CDR2 (germline): MGHRA, YSYEKL. The CDR3 length is 14 residues. The V gene lost 1 base and the J gene lost 4 bases, with 11 bases spanning the gap. This chain's CDR3 is CASSQGQVNYEQYF. The CDR3 DNA follows: TGCGCCAGCAGCCAAGGTCAGGTAAATTACGAGCAGTACTTC.

On this clonotype: No conserved phenylalanine or tryptophan ends this CDR3, so it is likely a read error. It is unclear where the CDR3 begins or ends on the DNA, so no DNA is shown, and the CDR3 is as TCRdb lists it. The gene calls are TRBV12-3 or TRBV12-4 and TRBJ1-2. The length of the CDR3 is 14 amino acids, counting both ends. The CDR3 here is CASSPTNKNYGYAI.

In this sample, this clonotype turned up many times. This clone may be a read error of a much larger clone one base away. The rearrangement joins TRBV20-1 to TRBJ2-1; 11 bases agree with TRBD2. The length of the CDR3 is 15 residues. Per the germline V gene, CDR1 is DFQATT and CDR2 is SNEGSKA (reference sequence). The CDR3 DNA is TGCAGTGCGCTTGGGACTAGCGGACTCACGGATGAGCAGCTCTTC. Its translation is CSALGTSGLTDEQLF.

Of note for this clonotype: This is likely a read error, given that the CDR3 carries no conserved phenylalanine or tryptophan at its end. The V call is TRBV10-3, the J call TRBJ1-2, with D possibly TRBD1 on 5 matching bases. The CDR3 covers 12 residues. The germline V gene encodes CDR1 ENHRY and CDR2 SYGVKD. Trimming cost V 10 bases and J 7 bases, with 16 bases left between them. CDR3 DNA: TGTGCCACCCCCGCCGTGGGGACTGGCTACACCATA. It specifies CATPAVGTGYTI.

In the case of this clonotype: This could be a read error, since a much larger clone is one nucleotide away. The chain links TRBV18 to TRBJ2-1; 7 bases match TRBD2. Germline V gene sequence: CDR1 KGHSH, CDR2 LQKENI. This CDR3 spans 18 amino acids. CDR3 nucleotides: TGTGCCAGCTCACCTACCGGGAGGAACCCATTAGAATACAATGAGCGGTTCTTC. It yields the protein CASSPTGRNPLEYNERFF.